This T cell receptor beta chain appears in the sequencing data of a study of blood T cell repertoires in COVID-19. Study overall: The United States, Italy and Spain were the sources of the acute and convalescent COVID-19 samples. The cDNA or gDNA used as material had been derived from T cells, B-cell-depleted T cells, or PBMCs.

Authors' processing steps: From reference gene primer amplification, estimates of nucleated cell counts were derived. Profiling relied on immunoSEQ multiplex PCR, and the TCRdb table lists in-frame clones only, not all of them. V and J calls and clone size are those listed in that table; D and trimming were worked out from the DNA. The sample has fewer than 400,000 clones; 70% to 90% are singletons. This CDR3 comprises 14 residues. After removal of 8 bases from V and 7 bases from J, the junction contained 12 bases not matched to a gene. The germline V gene has CDR1 MNHEY and CDR2 SMNVEV (reference sequence).

The chain has TRBV27 and TRBJ2-7, with 9 positions matching TRBD1. The source of this sequence is a human donor in a cohort sampled during active COVID-19. Source material: peripheral blood. The CDR3 sequence: CASGGKQGALEQYF. The DNA for the CDR3 is TGTGCCAGCGGGGGTAAACAGGGGGCCCTTGAGCAGTACTTC.